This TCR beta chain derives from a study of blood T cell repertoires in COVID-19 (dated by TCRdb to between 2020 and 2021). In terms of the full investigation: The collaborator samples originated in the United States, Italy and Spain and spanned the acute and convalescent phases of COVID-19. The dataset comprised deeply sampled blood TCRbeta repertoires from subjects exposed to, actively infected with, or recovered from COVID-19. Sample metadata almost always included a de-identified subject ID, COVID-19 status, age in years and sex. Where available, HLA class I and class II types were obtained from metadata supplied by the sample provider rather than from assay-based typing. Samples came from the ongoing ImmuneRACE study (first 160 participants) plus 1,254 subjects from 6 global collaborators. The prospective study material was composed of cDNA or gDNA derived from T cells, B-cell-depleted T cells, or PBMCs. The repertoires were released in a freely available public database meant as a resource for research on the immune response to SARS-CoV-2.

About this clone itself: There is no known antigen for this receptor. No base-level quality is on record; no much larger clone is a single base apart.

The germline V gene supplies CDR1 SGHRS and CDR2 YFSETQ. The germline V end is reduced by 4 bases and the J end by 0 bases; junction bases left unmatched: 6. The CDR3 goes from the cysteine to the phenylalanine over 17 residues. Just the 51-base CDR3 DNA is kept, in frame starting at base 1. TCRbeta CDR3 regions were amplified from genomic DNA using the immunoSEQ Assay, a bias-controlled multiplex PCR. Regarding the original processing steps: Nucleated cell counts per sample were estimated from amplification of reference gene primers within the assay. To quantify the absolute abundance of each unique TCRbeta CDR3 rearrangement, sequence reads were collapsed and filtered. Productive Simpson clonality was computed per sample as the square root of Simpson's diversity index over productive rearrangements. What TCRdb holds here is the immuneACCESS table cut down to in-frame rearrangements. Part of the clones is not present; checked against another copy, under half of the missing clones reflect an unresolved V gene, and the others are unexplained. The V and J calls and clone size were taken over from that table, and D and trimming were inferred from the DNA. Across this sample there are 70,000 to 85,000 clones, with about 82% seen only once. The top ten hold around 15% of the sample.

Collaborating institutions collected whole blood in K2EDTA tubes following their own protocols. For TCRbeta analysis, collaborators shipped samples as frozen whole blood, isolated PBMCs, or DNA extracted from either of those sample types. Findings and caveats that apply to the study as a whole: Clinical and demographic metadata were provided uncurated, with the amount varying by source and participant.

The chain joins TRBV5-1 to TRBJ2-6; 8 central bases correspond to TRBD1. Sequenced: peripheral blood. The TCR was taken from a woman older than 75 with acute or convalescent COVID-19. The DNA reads TGCGCCAGCAGCCGGACAGGGCAAGACTCTGGGGCCAACGTCCTGACTTTC. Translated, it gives CASSRTGQDSGANVLTF.